This passage covers 11 T cell receptor beta chains from one sample sequenced in a study of CXCR3-negative and CXCR3-positive naive CD8 T cells. UMI-labeled TRB cDNA libraries were prepared by 5' RACE. TCRdb re-called the 5' RACE reads and shows each CDR3 protein once, DNA omitted. The sample includes 100,000 to 150,000 distinct CDR3 sequences. Sequenced sample: naive CXCR3- CD8+ T cells from blood. The subset denotes: CD45RO-CCR7+CD27+CD95- naive CD8+ T cells lacking CXCR3 (TNR3-). Every receptor here comes from a human donor in good health. Some clones in this sample may be carry-over from other donors' samples.

The chain recombines TRBV2 with TRBJ2-3; lacking DNA, the TRBD1 call made by TCRdb goes unchecked. The CDR3 is made up of 16 amino acids. Germline CDR1 and CDR2: SNHLY and FYNNEI. CDR3 in amino acids: CASRVSWGARTDTQYF. The full variable domain, in which reference TRBV2 and TRBJ2-3 provide the parts outside the CDR3, is EPEVTQTPSHQVTQMGQEVILRCVPISNHLYFYWYRQILGQKVEFLVSFYNNEISEKSEIFDDQFSVERPDGSNFTLKIRSTKLEDSAMYFCASRVSWGARTDTQYFGPGTRLTVL.

V usage is TRBV10-3 and J usage is TRBJ2-4; with no DNA, the TCRdb D assignment of TRBD1 cannot be verified. CDR1 is ENHRY, CDR2 SYGVKD, per germline. CDR3 length equals 17 residues. The CDR3: CAISSEADRGRKNIQYF.

This chain links TRBV5-1 with TRBJ1-1. The CDR3 runs to 16 residues. Germline V gene lookup returns CDR1 SGHRS and CDR2 YFSETQ. CDR3 loop: CASSLSDGEVNTEAFF.

V is TRBV4-3 and J is TRBJ2-4; TCRdb returns TRBD1, unconfirmable since there is no DNA. The CDR3 totals 16 residues. The germline V gene encodes CDR1 LGHNA and CDR2 YSLEER. The CDR3 is CASSQDRALAKNIQYF.

V is TRBV12-3 or TRBV12-4 and J is TRBJ2-1. The CDR3 runs 15 residues. The CDR3 loop reads CASSLEHSPYNEQFF.

The CDR3 loop is CASSLLAVTGAFGETQYF. The chain has TRBV28 and TRBJ2-5; as DNA is missing, the TRBD1 call by TCRdb cannot be tested. The CDR3 totals 18 residues. Per germline, CDR1 MDHEN and CDR2 SYDVKM.

This rearrangement joins TRBV5-1 to TRBJ2-7. Germline V gene data show CDR1 as SGHRS and CDR2 as YFSETQ. The CDR3 covers 15 residues. The CDR3: CASSFIPGQTYEQYF.

The chain combines TRBV20-1 with TRBJ2-1; without DNA, the TCRdb call of TRBD1 cannot be checked. Looked up from germline, CDR1 is DFQATT and CDR2 is SNEGSKA (reference sequence). This CDR3 region has 14 residues. This chain's CDR3 is CSARDQGDYNEQFF.

The chain joins TRBV25-1 to TRBJ2-1; TCRdb designates TRBD1, a call that cannot be tested without DNA. CDR1 is MGHDK, CDR2 SYGVNS, per germline. The CDR3 covers 14 residues. The CDR3 protein is CASSDRGQVNEQFF.

The chain carries TRBV29-1 and TRBJ2-1. Germline CDR1 and CDR2: SQVTM and ANQGSEA. The CDR3 extends over 14 amino acids. The chain's CDR3 is CSVEQGSAYNEQFF.

The rearrangement joins TRBV28 to TRBJ2-3; with no DNA, the TCRdb D assignment of TRBD2 cannot be verified. This CDR3 is built from 16 residues. From germline, CDR1 is MDHEN and CDR2 SYDVKM. CDR3 loop: CASLLAGGRGTDTQYF.